Presented here are 3 T cell receptor beta chains from one specimen sequenced in a study of cytotoxic CD8 clonotypes in ibrutinib-treated CLL. The table came from immunoSEQ multiplex PCR; TCRdb's copy has only in-frame clones and leaves some out. The sample includes some 100,000 clones, 58% of them seen just once. The sequencing here drew on PBMCs, taken after 24 months of ibrutinib treatment. The receptor source for this set is a human donor with chronic lymphocytic leukemia.

A single count supports this clone. The sample contains more than one DNA sequence encoding this CDR3. The J gene is TRBJ2-5, the V gene TRBV7-6; TRBD2 agrees at 9 bases. The CDR3 totals 14 residues. Germline CDR1 is SGHVS and CDR2 is FNYEAQ. Trimming removed 2 bases from V and 3 bases from J; junction bases left unmatched: 1. The CDR3 region has the DNA TGTGCCAGCAGCTTACGCGGGGGGGAAGAGACCCAGTACTTC. It codes for CASSLRGGEETQYF.

This clone was found a few times. The chain has TRBV27 and TRBJ2-5; D gene unclear. Germline V CDR1 and CDR2: MNHEY, SMNVEV (reference sequence). V lost 6 bases and J 1 base, leaving 12 bases between the germline ends. CDR3 length equals 14 residues. The DNA for the CDR3 is TGTGCCAGCAGGAGACTTTTTGGCCAAGAGACCCAGTACTTC. Its protein is CASRRLFGQETQYF.

The rearrangement uses TRBV9 and TRBJ2-2; unclear D gene. The CDR3 runs 13 residues. V lost 0 bases and J 7 bases, leaving 7 bases between the germline ends. CDR1 SGDLS and CDR2 YYNGEE come from the germline V gene. CDR3 nucleotide sequence: TGTGCCAGCAGCGTAGTACATAACGGGGAGCTGTTTTTT. Its protein is CASSVVHNGELFF.